This is a list of T cell receptor beta chains from one sample in a study of Ad26.COV2.S vaccination and SARS-CoV-2 variants. TCRdb keeps only in-frame clones here, not all; method: immunoSEQ multiplex PCR. Of a few hundred thousand clones listed, 80% to 90% are singletons. This sample comprised peripheral blood, obtained in a trial of Ad26.COV2.S vaccine versus placebo. These receptors were obtained from a person aged 18-65 years who received the Ad26.COV2.S COVID-19 vaccine or a placebo. The CDR3 runs from the conserved cysteine through the conserved F or W. The D gene is left open where the match is weak. The size field is filled for only some rows; it gives once, few, many or a size class.

J gene: TRBJ1-1
D gene: NA
clone size: NA
CDR3 length: 13
V gene: TRBV29-1
CDR3 protein: CSVDGGAYTEAFF

J gene: TRBJ2-7
D gene: NA
clone size: NA
CDR3 length: 16
V gene: TRBV6-5
CDR3 protein: CASSYSRGALGNEQYF

J gene: TRBJ2-2
D gene: TRBD2
clone size: NA
CDR3 length: 16
V gene: TRBV7-3
CDR3 protein: CASSPGGEGNTGELFF

J gene: TRBJ1-1
D gene: NA
clone size: NA
CDR3 length: 15
V gene: TRBV19
CDR3 protein: CASSIGVEVNTEAFF

J gene: TRBJ1-1
D gene: NA
clone size: NA
CDR3 length: 14
V gene: TRBV18
CDR3 protein: CASSPPQGGTEAFF

J gene: TRBJ2-1
D gene: NA
clone size: NA
CDR3 length: 11
V gene: TRBV7-6
CDR3 protein: CASSDDNEQFF

J gene: TRBJ2-1
D gene: NA
clone size: NA
CDR3 length: 16
V gene: TRBV18
CDR3 protein: CASSPQGGLTSSEQFF

J gene: TRBJ1-1
D gene: NA
clone size: NA
CDR3 length: 13
V gene: TRBV6-1
CDR3 protein: CASSERRITEAFF

J gene: TRBJ1-1
D gene: NA
clone size: NA
CDR3 length: 14
V gene: TRBV6-5
CDR3 protein: CASRGDGMNTEAFF

J gene: TRBJ1-2
D gene: NA
clone size: NA
CDR3 length: 15
V gene: TRBV4-1
CDR3 protein: CASSQDGGPQYGYTF

J gene: TRBJ2-3
D gene: NA
clone size: NA
CDR3 length: 16
V gene: TRBV6-5
CDR3 protein: CASSYSRGYDADTQYF

J gene: TRBJ2-4
D gene: NA
clone size: NA
CDR3 length: 15
V gene: TRBV7-9
CDR3 protein: CASSFDLPGFDIQYF

J gene: TRBJ2-1
D gene: TRBD2
clone size: NA
CDR3 length: 12
V gene: TRBV19
CDR3 protein: CASWGGFNEQFF

J gene: TRBJ1-1
D gene: TRBD1
clone size: NA
CDR3 length: 11
V gene: TRBV30
CDR3 protein: CAWSQGAESFF

J gene: TRBJ1-4
D gene: NA
clone size: NA
CDR3 length: 14
V gene: TRBV5-6
CDR3 protein: CASSSRGSNEKLFF

J gene: TRBJ1-6
D gene: NA
clone size: NA
CDR3 length: 14
V gene: TRBV7-9
CDR3 protein: CASSLSIEGSPLHF

J gene: TRBJ1-1
D gene: NA
clone size: once
CDR3 length: 13
V gene: TRBV12-3/TRBV12-4
CDR3 protein: CASSLVVGTEAFF

J gene: TRBJ2-1
D gene: NA
clone size: NA
CDR3 length: 18
V gene: TRBV4-2
CDR3 protein: CASSQVGPGYSSYNEQFF

J gene: TRBJ2-4
D gene: TRBD2
clone size: NA
CDR3 length: 14
V gene: TRBV30
CDR3 protein: CAWSPSGVPGIQYF